Given below is one T cell receptor (beta chain) in context. This table comes from immunoSEQ multiplex PCR, and its TCRdb copy is limited to in-frame clones, with some not included. The sample shows nearly 50,000 clones, 80% to 90% of them seen only once. The entry originates in a study of PD-L1 blockade in urothelial cancer. The overall study: As for prior chemotherapy regimens, patients had received 0 to 3.

Noted time point: peripheral blood 6 weeks after treatment start. Looked up from germline, CDR1 is SGHRS and CDR2 is YFSETQ. Trimming took off 4 bases at V and 0 bases at J, with 16 bases between the two ends. The CDR3 loop spans 17 amino acids. This sequence joins TRBV5-1 and TRBJ2-2; D might be TRBD2 (6 bases). The sequencing here drew on PBMCs, taken around atezolizumab (anti-PD-L1) treatment. This clonotype was obtained from an older man with urothelial cancer. The CDR3 DNA is TGCGCCAGCAGCGAAAACTCGGGACTCTCGAACACCGGGGAGCTGTTTTTT. It yields the protein CASSENSGLSNTGELFF.